This TCR beta chain comes out of a study of cytomegalovirus exposure and HLA in healthy donors. Study-level background: For the roughly 390 genotyped donors, over 80% fell within the Caucasian-associated ancestry cluster.

CDR1 is SGHNT and CDR2 is YENEEA in the germline V gene. There are 14 residues in the CDR3. Trimming took 5 bases from V and 6 from J; bases not matched to a gene: 8. Study-level findings and limits: TCR beta chains numbering some 160 were designated cytomegalovirus-associated. According to reports, the classifier identified cytomegalovirus status with high specificity and sensitivity. TCR beta sequences reportedly predicted the HLA-A and HLA-B alleles of most subjects accurately.

In the PCR, 60 Vbeta and 13 Jbeta primers were used. Some clones are missing from TCRdb's copy, which holds only in-frame ones; the method was immunoSEQ multiplex PCR. The data contain some 93,000 clones, around a tenth of them singletons. In this sample, this clone turned up a few times. As yet, its antigen is unknown. Sequencing was done on a sample of PBMCs. The TCR sequence derives from a man in his forties or fifties in good health and CMV-seropositive. The chain has TRBV11-3 and TRBJ2-3, with 7 bases aligning to TRBD2. The CDR3 DNA sequence: TGTGCCAGCAGCCCCCGGGGGGTCTCCGATACGCAGTATTTT. It is translated as CASSPRGVSDTQYF.